This TCR beta chain was documented in a study of T cell responses to AZD1222 COVID-19 vaccine. Study-level points and caveats: No repertoire was sampled before or during the peak T cell response, only after it. Following two doses of AZD1222, Spike-specific TCR breadth and depth rose. The donors showed a predominance of white British ancestry and of females, with possible underestimation of clonal diversity.

Generated by immunoSEQ multiplex PCR, the TCRdb table keeps only in-frame clones and is missing some. Of more than 140,000 clones listed, about 91% were seen once; the top ten hold approximately 2.3%. A note on this clone: The antigen is not known.

This clonotype was obtained from an adult in good health. The sample consisted of peripheral blood, taken on day 0 of AZD1222 vaccination.

CDR3 DNA: TGTGCCAGCAGTTTAGGACGGGGCCCGTACCAAGAGACCCAGTACTTC. This encodes CASSLGRGPYQETQYF. The chain carries TRBV27 and TRBJ2-5; D possibly uses TRBD1 or TRBD2 (5 bases each). Between the trimmed V and J ends, which lost 2 bases and 0 bases, there was a span of 13 bases. The germline CDR1 and CDR2 sequences are MNHEY and SMNVEV (reference sequence). This CDR3 is 16 amino acids long.